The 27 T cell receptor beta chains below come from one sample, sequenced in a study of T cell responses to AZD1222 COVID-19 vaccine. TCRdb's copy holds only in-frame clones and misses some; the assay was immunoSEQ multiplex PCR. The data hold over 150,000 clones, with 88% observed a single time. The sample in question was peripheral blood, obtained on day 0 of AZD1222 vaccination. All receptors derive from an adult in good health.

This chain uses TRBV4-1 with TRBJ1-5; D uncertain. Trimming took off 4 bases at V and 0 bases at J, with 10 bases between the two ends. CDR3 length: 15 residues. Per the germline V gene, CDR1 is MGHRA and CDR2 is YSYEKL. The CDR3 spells CASSPWSGSNQPQHF. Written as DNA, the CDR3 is TGCGCCAGCAGCCCCTGGTCGGGTAGCAATCAGCCCCAGCATTTT.

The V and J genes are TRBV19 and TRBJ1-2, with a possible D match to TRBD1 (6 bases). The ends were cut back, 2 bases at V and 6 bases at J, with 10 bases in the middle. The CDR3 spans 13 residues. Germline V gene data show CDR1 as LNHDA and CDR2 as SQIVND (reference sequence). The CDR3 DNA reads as TGTGCCAGTAGTATACAGGGGAGGAATGGCTACACCTTC. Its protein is CASSIQGRNGYTF.

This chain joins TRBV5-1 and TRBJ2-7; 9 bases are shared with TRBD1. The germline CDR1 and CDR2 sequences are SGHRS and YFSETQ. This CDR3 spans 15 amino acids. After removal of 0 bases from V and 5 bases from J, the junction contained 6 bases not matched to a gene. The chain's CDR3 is CASSLAGTGRHEQYF. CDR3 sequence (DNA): TGCGCCAGCAGCTTGGCGGGGACAGGGAGGCACGAGCAGTACTTC.

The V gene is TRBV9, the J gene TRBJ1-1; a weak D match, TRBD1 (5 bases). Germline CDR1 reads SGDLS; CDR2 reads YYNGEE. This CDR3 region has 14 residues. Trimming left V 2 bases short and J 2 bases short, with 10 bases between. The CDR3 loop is CASSVGGANTEAFF. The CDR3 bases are TGTGCCAGCAGCGTCGGAGGGGCCAACACTGAAGCTTTCTTT.

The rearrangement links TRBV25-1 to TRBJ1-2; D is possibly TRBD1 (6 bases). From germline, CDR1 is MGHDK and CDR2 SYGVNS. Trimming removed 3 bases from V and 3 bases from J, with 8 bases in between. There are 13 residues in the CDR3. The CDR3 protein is CASSEPGDYGYTF. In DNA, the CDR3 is TGTGCCAGCAGTGAGCCAGGGGACTATGGCTACACCTTC.

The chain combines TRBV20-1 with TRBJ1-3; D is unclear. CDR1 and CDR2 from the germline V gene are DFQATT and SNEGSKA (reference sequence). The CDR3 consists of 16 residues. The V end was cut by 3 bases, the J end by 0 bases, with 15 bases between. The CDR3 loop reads CSASPIDRYSGNTIYF. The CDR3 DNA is TGCAGTGCTAGTCCTATTGACCGGTACTCTGGAAACACCATATATTTT.

The CDR3 DNA follows: TGTGCCAGCTCACCACTTTCGCAGACAGGGACGAGGAGCTCTGGAAACACCATATATTTT. Translation gives CASSPLSQTGTRSSGNTIYF. This chain links TRBV18 with TRBJ1-3; 7 nucleotides line up with TRBD1. Germline V gene lookup returns CDR1 KGHSH and CDR2 LQKENI. CDR3 length: 20 residues. J gave up 0 bases and V 1 base, and 15 bases lay outside the gene matches.

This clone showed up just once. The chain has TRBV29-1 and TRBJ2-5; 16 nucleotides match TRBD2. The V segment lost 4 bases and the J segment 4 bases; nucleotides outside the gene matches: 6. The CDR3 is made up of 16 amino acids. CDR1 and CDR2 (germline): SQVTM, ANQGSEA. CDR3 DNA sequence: TGCAGCGTTGCCGGGACTAGCGGGGGGGAAGGAGAGACCCAGTACTTC. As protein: CSVAGTSGGEGETQYF. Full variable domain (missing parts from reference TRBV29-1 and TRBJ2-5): SAVISQKPSRDICQRGTSLTIQCQVDSQVTMMFWYRQQPGQSLTLIATANQGSEATYESGFVIDKFPISRPNLTFSTLTVSNMSPEDSSIYLCSVAGTSGGEGETQYFGPGTRLLVL.

The CDR3 loop is CASSFGPLQETQYF. The CDR3, as DNA: TGTGCCAGCAGCTTTGGGCCGTTACAAGAGACCCAGTACTTC. This chain uses TRBV5-4 with TRBJ2-5, with D unresolved. The CDR3 loop spans 14 amino acids. With 2 bases removed from V and 2 bases from J, the gap between germline ends came to 10 bases. Germline CDR1 SGHNT, CDR2 YYREEE (reference sequence).

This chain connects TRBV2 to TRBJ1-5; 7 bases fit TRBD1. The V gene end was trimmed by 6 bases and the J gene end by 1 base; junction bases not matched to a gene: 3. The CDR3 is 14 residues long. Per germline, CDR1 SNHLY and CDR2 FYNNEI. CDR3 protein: CASSEGASNQPQHF. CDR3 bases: TGTGCCAGCAGCGAGGGGGCGAGCAATCAGCCCCAGCATTTT.

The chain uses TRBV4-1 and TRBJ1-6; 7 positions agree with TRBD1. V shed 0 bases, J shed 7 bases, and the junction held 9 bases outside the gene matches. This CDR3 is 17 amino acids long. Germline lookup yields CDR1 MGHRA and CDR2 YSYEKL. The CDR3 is CASSQDPPSGGNSPLHF. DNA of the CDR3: TGCGCCAGCAGCCAAGATCCCCCCTCAGGGGGGAATTCACCCCTCCACTTT.

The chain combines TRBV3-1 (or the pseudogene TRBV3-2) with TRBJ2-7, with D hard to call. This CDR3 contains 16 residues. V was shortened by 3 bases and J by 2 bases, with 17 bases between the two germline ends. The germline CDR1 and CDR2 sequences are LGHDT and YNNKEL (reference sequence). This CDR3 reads CASSHPCRGRTYEQYF. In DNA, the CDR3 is TGTGCCAGCAGCCATCCCTGTCGAGGACGAACCTACGAGCAGTACTTC.

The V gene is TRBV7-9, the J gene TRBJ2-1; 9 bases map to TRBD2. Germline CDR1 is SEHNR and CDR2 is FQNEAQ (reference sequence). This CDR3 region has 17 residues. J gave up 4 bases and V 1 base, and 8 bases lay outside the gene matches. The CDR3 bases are TGTGCCAGCAGCTTAGGTCTAGCGGGGAGTTCGTACAATGAGCAGTTCTTC. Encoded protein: CASSLGLAGSSYNEQFF. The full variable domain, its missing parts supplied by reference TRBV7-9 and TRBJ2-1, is DTGVSQNPRHKITKRGQNVTFRCDPISEHNRLYWYRQTLGQGPEFLTYFQNEAQLEKSRLLSDRFSAERPKGSFSTLEIQRTEQGDSAMYLCASSLGLAGSSYNEQFFGPGTRLTVL.

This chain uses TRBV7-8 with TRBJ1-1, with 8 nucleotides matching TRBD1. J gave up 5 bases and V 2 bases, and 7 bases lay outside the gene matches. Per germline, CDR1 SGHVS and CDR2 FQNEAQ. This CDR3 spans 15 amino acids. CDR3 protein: CASSLIAGGRTEAFF. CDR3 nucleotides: TGTGCCAGCAGCTTAATCGCAGGGGGCAGAACTGAAGCTTTCTTT.

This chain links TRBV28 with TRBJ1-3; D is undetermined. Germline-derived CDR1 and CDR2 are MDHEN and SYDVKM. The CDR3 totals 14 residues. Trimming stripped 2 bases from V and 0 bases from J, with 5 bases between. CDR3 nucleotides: TGTGCCAGCAGTTTAGCCGGCTCTGGAAACACCATATATTTT. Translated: CASSLAGSGNTIYF.

As DNA, the CDR3 is TGTGCCAGCAGGTTAGAAGAGACCCAGTACTTC. Encoded protein: CASRLEETQYF. V is TRBV2 and J is TRBJ2-5; the D is unclear. The CDR3 is 11 residues long. CDR1 and CDR2 (germline): SNHLY, FYNNEI. The V end lost 6 bases, the J end lost 3 bases, and 5 bases lay between the germline ends.

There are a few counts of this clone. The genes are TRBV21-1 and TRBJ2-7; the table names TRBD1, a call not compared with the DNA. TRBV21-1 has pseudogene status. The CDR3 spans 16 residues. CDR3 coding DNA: TGTGCCAGCAGCTTGTGGACAGGATGGCCTGCCTACGAGCAGTACTTC. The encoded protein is CASSLWTGWPAYEQYF.

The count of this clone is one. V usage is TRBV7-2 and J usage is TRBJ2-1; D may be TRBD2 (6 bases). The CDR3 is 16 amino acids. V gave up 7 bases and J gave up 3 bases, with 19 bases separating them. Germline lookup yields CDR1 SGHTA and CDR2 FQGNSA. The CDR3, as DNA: TGTGCCAGCAACCCCGGGGGACTCTCCCGCTACAATGAGCAGTTCTTC. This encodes CASNPGGLSRYNEQFF.

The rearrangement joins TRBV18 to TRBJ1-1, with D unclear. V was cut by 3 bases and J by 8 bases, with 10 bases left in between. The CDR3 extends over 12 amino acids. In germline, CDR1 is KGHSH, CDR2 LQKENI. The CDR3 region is CASSPQEGEAFF. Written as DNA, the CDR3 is TGTGCCAGCTCACCCCAGGAGGGAGAAGCTTTCTTT.

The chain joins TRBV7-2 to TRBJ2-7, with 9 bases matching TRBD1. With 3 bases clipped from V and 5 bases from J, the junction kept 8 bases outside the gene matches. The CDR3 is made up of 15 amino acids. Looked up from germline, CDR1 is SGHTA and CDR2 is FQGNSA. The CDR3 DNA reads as TGTGCCAGCAGCTTGGCAGGACAGGGGTTCGACGAGCAGTACTTC. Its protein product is CASSLAGQGFDEQYF.

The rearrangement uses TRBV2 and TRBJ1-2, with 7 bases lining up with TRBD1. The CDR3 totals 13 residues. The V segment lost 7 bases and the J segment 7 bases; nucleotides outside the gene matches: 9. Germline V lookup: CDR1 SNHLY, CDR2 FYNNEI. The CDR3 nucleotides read TGTGCCAGCAACTTCCGGGACAGTGTTGGCTACACCTTC. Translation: CASNFRDSVGYTF.

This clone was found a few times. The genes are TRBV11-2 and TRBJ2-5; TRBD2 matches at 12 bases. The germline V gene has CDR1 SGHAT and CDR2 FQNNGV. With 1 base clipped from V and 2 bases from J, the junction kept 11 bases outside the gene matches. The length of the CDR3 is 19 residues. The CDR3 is CASSLGSSGGATGQETQYF. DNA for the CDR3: TGTGCCAGCAGCTTAGGTTCTAGCGGGGGGGCCACGGGACAAGAGACCCAGTACTTC. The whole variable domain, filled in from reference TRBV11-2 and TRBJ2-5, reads EAGVAQSPRYKIIEKRQSVAFWCNPISGHATLYWYQQILGQGPKLLIQFQNNGVVDDSQLPKDRFSAERLKGVDSTLKIQPAKLEDSAVYLCASSLGSSGGATGQETQYFGPGTRLLVL.

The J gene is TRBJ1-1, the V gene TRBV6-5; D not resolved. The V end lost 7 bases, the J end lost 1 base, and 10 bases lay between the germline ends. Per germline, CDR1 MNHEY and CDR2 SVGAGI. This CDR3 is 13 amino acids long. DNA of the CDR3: TGTGCCAGCACCGTTATGACGAACACTGAAGCTTTCTTT. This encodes CASTVMTNTEAFF.

CDR3 in amino acids: CASGRLYEQYF. The CDR3 bases are TGTGCCTCCGGGCGGCTCTACGAGCAGTACTTC. The chain has TRBV3-1 (or the pseudogene TRBV3-2) and TRBJ2-7; no definite D call. Germline V gene sequence: CDR1 LGHDT, CDR2 YNNKEL (reference sequence). Trimming stripped 11 bases from V and 3 bases from J, with 11 bases between. This CDR3 is 11 amino acids long.

The CDR3 nucleotides are TGTGCCAGCAGCAGGGACAGGGTAGACACCGGGGAGCTGTTTTTT. This codes for CASSRDRVDTGELFF. The V gene is TRBV5-6, the J gene TRBJ2-2; the match to TRBD1 covers 9 bases. Per the germline V gene, CDR1 is SGHDT and CDR2 is YYEEEE. This CDR3 is 15 amino acids long. The V and J ends lost 4 bases and 3 bases, in that order; junction bases with no gene match: 4. Full variable domain (rest looked up from reference TRBV5-6 and TRBJ2-2): DAGVTQSPTHLIKTRGQQVTLRCSPKSGHDTVSWYQQALGQGPQFIFQYYEEEERQRGNFPDRFSGHQFPNYSSELNVNALLLGDSALYLCASSRDRVDTGELFFGEGSRLTVL.

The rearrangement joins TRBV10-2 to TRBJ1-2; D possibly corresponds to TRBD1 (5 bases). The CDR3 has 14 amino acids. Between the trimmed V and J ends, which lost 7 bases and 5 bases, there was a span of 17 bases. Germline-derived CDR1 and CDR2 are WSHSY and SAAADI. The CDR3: CASTLGRQGYGYTF. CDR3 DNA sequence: TGCGCCAGCACCTTAGGACGGCAGGGATATGGCTACACCTTC.

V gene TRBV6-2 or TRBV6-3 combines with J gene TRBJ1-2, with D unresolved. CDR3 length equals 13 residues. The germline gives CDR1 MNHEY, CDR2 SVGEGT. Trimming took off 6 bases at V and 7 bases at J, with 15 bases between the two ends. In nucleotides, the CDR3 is TGTGCCAGCAGCCCGGGCCCAGTGCGTGGCTACACCTTC. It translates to CASSPGPVRGYTF.